This TCR beta chain was sequenced for a study of T cell changes during pregnancy in multiple sclerosis. Repertoires were generated with immunoSEQ multiplex PCR, while TCRdb's copy carries only in-frame clones and drops some. The sample yields tens of thousands of clones, 93% seen once. The CDR3 spans 16 residues. The V and J ends lost 2 bases and 3 bases respectively, with 13 bases between them. CDR1 MNHNY and CDR2 SVGAGI come from the germline V gene (reference sequence). The starting material was peripheral blood, obtained in the second trimester of pregnancy. The gene calls are TRBV6-6 and TRBJ1-4; D is uncertain. This clonotype originated in a female donor with multiple sclerosis, enrolled in a pregnancy study. The CDR3: CASSYRFGEANEKLFF. The CDR3 DNA is TGTGCCAGCAGTTACAGGTTCGGGGAGGCTAATGAAAAACTGTTTTTT.